These T cell receptor beta chains were read from a single sample in a study of monozygotic twins with inflammatory bowel disease. Following a re-call of the 5' RACE reads, TCRdb has one entry per CDR3 protein and lacks DNA. Recorded for this sample: a few hundred thousand distinct CDR3 sequences. The sequencing sample was made of blood. The origin of the receptors is a human donor with ulcerative colitis or Crohn's disease, or a healthy co-twin of an affected twin (not recorded which). CDR3s include the opening cysteine and the closing phenylalanine or tryptophan. Fields, in order: J gene, CDR3 length, V gene, CDR3 protein.

>TRBJ1-6|14|TRBV12-5
CASGLPPGGAPLHF
>TRBJ1-1|14|TRBV11-2
CASSSVGFRRPTFF
>TRBJ2-5|19|TRBV7-2
CASSLTVQRLGSLQETQYF
>TRBJ1-6|13|TRBV7-2
CASSLDNVEPLHF
>TRBJ2-3|15|TRBV5-1
CASSLVLVSTDTQYF
>TRBJ2-3|16|TRBV12-3/TRBV12-4
CASSVLAGGSTDTQYF
>TRBJ2-5|13|TRBV28
CASSVKGPETQYF
>TRBJ2-3|14|TRBV2
CASRIGGAADTQYF
>TRBJ2-5|13|TRBV11-3
CASSLDPEETQYF
>TRBJ2-5|17|TRBV28
CASSSPRGRRYQETQYF
>TRBJ2-2|13|TRBV7-9
CASSLGADGELFF
>TRBJ2-6|16|TRBV7-2
CASSLGARGGANVLTF
>TRBJ2-1|14|TRBV12-3/TRBV12-4
CASRGAGGANEQFF
>TRBJ2-3|18|TRBV11-2
CASSLDSSGKLGTDTQYF
>TRBJ1-6|14|TRBV11-3
CASSLGNRNSPLHF
>TRBJ2-2|14|TRBV6-1
CASRGTGRNGELFF
>TRBJ2-7|12|TRBV28
CASSTSWYEQYF
>TRBJ2-1|11|TRBV20-1
CSASALGEQFF